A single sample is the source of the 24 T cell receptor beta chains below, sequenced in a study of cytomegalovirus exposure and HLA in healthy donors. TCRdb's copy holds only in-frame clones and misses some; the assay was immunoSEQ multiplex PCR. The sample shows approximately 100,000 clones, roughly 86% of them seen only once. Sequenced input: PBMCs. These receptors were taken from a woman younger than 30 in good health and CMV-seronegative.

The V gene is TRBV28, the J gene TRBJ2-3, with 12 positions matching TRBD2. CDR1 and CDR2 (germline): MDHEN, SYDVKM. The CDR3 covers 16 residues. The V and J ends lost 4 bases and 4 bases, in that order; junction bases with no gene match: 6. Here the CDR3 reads CASSSPSGGGADTQYF. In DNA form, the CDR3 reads TGTGCCAGCAGTTCCCCTAGCGGGGGGGGAGCAGATACGCAGTATTTT.

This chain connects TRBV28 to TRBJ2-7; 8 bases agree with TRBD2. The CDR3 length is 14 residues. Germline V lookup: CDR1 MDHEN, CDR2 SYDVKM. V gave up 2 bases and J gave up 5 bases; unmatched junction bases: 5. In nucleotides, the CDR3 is TGTGCCAGCAGTTTAACAGCGGGAGACCACGAGCAGTACTTC. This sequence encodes CASSLTAGDHEQYF. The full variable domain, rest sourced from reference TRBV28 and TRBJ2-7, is DVKVTQSSRYLVKRTGEKVFLECVQDMDHENMFWYRQDPGLGLRLIYFSYDVKMKEKGDIPEGYSVSREKKERFSLILESASTNQTSMYLCASSLTAGDHEQYFGPGTRLTVT.

The CDR3 DNA is TGTGCCAGCAGCTTGGGGGTAGCGGGAGGCAATGAGCAGTTCTTC. The encoded protein is CASSLGVAGGNEQFF. J is TRBJ2-1 and V is TRBV5-6, with 10 nucleotides matching TRBD2. The junction had 3 bases not matched to a gene; V was cut back by 0 bases and J by 6 bases. Germline CDR1 and CDR2: SGHDT and YYEEEE. The CDR3 is made up of 15 amino acids.

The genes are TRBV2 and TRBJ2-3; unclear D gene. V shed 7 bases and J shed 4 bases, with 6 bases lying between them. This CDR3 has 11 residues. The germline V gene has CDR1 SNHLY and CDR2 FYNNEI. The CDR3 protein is CASKESDTQYF. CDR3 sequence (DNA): TGTGCCAGCAAGGAGTCAGATACGCAGTATTTT.

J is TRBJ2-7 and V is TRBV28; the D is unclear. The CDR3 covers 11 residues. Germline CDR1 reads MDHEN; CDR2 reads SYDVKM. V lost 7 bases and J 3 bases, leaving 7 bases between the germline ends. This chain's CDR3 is CASTLGYEQYF. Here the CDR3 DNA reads TGTGCCAGCACCCTAGGCTACGAGCAGTACTTC.

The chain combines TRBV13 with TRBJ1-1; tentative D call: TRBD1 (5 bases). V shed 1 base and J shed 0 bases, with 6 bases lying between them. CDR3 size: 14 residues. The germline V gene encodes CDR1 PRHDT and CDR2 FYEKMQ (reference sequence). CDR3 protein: CASSLDRMNTEAFF. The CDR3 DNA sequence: TGTGCCAGCAGCTTAGACAGGATGAACACTGAAGCTTTCTTT.

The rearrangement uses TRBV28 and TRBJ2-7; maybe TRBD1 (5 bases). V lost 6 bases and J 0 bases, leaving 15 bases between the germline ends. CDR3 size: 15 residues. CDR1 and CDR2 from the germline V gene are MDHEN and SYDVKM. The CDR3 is CASSTRQHPSYEQYF. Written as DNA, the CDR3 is TGTGCCAGCAGCACTCGACAGCATCCCTCCTACGAGCAGTACTTC.

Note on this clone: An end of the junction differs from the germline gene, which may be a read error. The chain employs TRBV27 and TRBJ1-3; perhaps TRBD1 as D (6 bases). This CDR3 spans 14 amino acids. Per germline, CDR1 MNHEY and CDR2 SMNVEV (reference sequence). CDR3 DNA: TGTGCCAGCAGTCTATCGGGACACCCGAACACCATATATTTT. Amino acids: CASSLSGHPNTIYF.

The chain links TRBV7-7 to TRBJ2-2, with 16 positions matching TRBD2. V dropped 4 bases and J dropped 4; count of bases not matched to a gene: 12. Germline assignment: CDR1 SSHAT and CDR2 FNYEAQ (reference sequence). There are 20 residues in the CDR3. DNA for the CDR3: TGTGCCAGCAGCTCCGTCGGGACTAGCGGGAGGGCCGTGGGCACCGGGGAGCTGTTTTTT. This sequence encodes CASSSVGTSGRAVGTGELFF.

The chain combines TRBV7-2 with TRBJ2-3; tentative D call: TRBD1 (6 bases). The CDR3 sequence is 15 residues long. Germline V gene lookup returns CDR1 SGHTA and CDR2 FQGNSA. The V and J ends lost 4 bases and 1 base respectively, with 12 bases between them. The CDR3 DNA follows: TGTGCCAGCAGCTCACAGGGAGTTGGCACAGATACGCAGTATTTT. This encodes CASSSQGVGTDTQYF.

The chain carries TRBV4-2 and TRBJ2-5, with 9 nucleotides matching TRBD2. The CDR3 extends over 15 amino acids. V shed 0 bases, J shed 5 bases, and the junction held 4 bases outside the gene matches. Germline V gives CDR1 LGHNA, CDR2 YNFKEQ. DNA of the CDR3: TGTGCCAGCAGCCAAGAAAGGGGGACTAGCGAGACCCAGTACTTC. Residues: CASSQERGTSETQYF.

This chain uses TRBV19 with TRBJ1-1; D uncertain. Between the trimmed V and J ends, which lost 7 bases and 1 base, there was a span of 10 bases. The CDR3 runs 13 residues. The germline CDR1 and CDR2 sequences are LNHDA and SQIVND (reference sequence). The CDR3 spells CASKIGGNTEAFF. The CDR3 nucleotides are TGTGCCAGTAAGATAGGAGGGAACACTGAAGCTTTCTTT.

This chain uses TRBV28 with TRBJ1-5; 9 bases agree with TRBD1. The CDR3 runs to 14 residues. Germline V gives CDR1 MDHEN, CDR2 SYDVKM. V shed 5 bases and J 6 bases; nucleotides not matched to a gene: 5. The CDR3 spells CASSRQGGVQPQHF. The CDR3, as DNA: TGTGCCAGCAGTCGACAGGGGGGCGTTCAGCCCCAGCATTTT. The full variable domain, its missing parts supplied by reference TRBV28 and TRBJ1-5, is DVKVTQSSRYLVKRTGEKVFLECVQDMDHENMFWYRQDPGLGLRLIYFSYDVKMKEKGDIPEGYSVSREKKERFSLILESASTNQTSMYLCASSRQGGVQPQHFGDGTRLSIL.

The CDR3 nucleotides are TGTGCCAGCAGCGTGTCCGTTATGAACACTGAAGCTTTCTTT. Its protein is CASSVSVMNTEAFF. The rearrangement uses TRBV9 and TRBJ1-1; D gene ambiguous. This CDR3 is built from 14 residues. The germline V and J ends were trimmed by 2 bases and 0 bases, with 8 bases remaining between them. Per germline, CDR1 SGDLS and CDR2 YYNGEE.

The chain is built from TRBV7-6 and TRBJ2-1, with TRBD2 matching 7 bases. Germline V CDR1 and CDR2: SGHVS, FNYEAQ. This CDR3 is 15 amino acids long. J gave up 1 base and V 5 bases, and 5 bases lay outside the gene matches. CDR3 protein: CASSPGGSSYNEQFF. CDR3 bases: TGTGCCAGCAGCCCCGGGGGGTCGTCCTACAATGAGCAGTTCTTC.

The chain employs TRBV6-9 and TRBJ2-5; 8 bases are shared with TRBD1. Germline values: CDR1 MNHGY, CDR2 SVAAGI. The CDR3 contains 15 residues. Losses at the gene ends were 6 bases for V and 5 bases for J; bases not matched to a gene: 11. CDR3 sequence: CASSSGTGTNETQYF. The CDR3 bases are TGTGCCAGCAGCTCCGGGACAGGAACGAACGAGACCCAGTACTTC.

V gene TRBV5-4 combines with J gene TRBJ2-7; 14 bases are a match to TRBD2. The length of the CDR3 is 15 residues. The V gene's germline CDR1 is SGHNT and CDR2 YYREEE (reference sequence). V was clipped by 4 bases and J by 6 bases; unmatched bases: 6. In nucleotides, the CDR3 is TGTGCCAGCAGCCCCGGACTAGCGGGAGGAGGCGAGCAGTACTTC. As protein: CASSPGLAGGGEQYF. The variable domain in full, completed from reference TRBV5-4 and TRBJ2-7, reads ETGVTQSPTHLIKTRGQQVTLRCSSQSGHNTVSWYQQALGQGPQFIFQYYREEENGRGNFPPRFSGLQFPNYSSELNVNALELDDSALYLCASSPGLAGGGEQYFGPGTRLTVT.

The CDR3: CATSRDLVGGNTIYF. The CDR3 coding sequence is TGTGCCACCAGCAGAGATCTCGTCGGTGGAAACACCATATATTTT. The chain has TRBV15 and TRBJ1-3; no reliable D call. Between the trimmed V and J ends, which lost 0 bases and 3 bases, there was a span of 9 bases. The CDR3 covers 15 residues. Germline CDR1 LNHNV, CDR2 YYDKDF (reference sequence).

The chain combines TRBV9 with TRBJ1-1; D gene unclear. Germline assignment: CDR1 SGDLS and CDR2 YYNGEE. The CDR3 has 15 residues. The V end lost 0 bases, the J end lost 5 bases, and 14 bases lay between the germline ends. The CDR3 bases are TGTGCCAGCAGCGTAGGGGCAGGCGAGGGTACTGAAGCTTTCTTT. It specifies CASSVGAGEGTEAFF.

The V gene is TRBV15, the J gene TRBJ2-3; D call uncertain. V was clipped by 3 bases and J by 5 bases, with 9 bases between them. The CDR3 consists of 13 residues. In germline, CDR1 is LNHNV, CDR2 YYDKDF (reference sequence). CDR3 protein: CATSSSPLDTQYF. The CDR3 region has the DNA TGTGCCACCAGCAGCTCCCCTCTAGATACGCAGTATTTT.

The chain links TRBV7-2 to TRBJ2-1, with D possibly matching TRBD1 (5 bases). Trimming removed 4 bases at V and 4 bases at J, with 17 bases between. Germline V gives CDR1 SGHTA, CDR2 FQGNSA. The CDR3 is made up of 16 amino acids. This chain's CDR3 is CASSSPSDRLYNEQFF. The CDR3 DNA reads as TGTGCCAGCAGCTCGCCGTCCGACAGATTATACAATGAGCAGTTCTTC.

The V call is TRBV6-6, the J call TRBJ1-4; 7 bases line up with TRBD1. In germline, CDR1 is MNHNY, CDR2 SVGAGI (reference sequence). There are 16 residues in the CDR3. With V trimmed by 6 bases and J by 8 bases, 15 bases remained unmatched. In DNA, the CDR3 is TGTGCCAGCAGCCGGACAGGACGGGGTTCAAAAGAAAAACTGTTTTTT. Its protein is CASSRTGRGSKEKLFF.

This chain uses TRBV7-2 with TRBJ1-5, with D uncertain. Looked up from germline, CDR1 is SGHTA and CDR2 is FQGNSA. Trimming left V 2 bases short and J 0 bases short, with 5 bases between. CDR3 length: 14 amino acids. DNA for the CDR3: TGTGCCAGCAGCTTAAGCCCTAGCAATCAGCCCCAGCATTTT. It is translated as CASSLSPSNQPQHF.

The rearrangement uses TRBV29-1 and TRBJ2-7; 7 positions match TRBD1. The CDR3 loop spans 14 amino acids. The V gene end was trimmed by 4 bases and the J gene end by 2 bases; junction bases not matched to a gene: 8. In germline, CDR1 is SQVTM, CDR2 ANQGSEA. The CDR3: CSVGQGAEPYEQYF. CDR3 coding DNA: TGCAGCGTTGGACAGGGCGCCGAGCCCTACGAGCAGTACTTC.